This is a list of T cell receptor beta chains from one sample in a study of cytomegalovirus exposure and HLA in healthy donors. Sequencing used immunoSEQ multiplex PCR; TCRdb keeps in-frame clones, though not all of them. The table records some 250,000 clones, around 89% of them present only once. Sequencing was performed on PBMCs. These receptors were collected from a woman under 30 in good health and CMV-seronegative. Both conserved end residues are part of each CDR3. The order of the fields is clone size, V gene, D gene, J gene, CDR3 DNA, CDR3 protein. A D gene is named only where the DNA matches it firmly. Clone size appears in some rows only: once, few, many, or a class for an expanded clone.

>NA|TRBV7-9|TRBD2|TRBJ2-2
TGTGCCAGCAGCTTGCTAGCGGGGGCCGGGGAGCTGTTTTTT
CASSLLAGAGELFF
>NA|TRBV5-4|NA|TRBJ2-1
TGTGCCAGCAGCGCTAAGACAGCCCGTGAAGAGTTCTTC
CASSAKTAREEFF
>NA|TRBV7-2|NA|TRBJ2-4
TGTGCCAGCAGCTTAGTCAGAGGGAACATTCAGTACTTC
CASSLVRGNIQYF
>NA|TRBV6-5|NA|TRBJ1-2
TGTGCCAGCAGTTACTCGGGCCTCAACTATGGCTACACCTTC
CASSYSGLNYGYTF
>once|TRBV7-8|TRBD2|TRBJ2-5
TGTGCCAGCAGCTTAGATAGCGGGGAACCTCCGAAGACCCAGTACTTC
CASSLDSGEPPKTQYF
>NA|TRBV18|NA|TRBJ2-1
TGTGCCAGCTCTCAGGGACTTATCTACAATGAGCAGTTCTTC
CASSQGLIYNEQFF
>NA|TRBV7-9|TRBD2|TRBJ2-1
TGTGCCAGCAGCTTAGGGTGGGAGGGGAATGAGCAGTTCTTC
CASSLGWEGNEQFF
>NA|TRBV21-1|NA|TRBJ2-7
TGTGCCGGGACGGACAGGGAGGCGTTCTACGAGCAGTACTTC
CAGTDREAFYEQYF
>NA|TRBV28|TRBD2|TRBJ2-1
TGTGCCAGCAGCGAAGTAGCGGGGGCCTACAATGAGCAGTTCTTC
CASSEVAGAYNEQFF
>NA|TRBV10-3|NA|TRBJ2-2
TGTGCCATCAGCTGGGACTTCCCGAACACCGGGGAGCTGTTTTTT
CAISWDFPNTGELFF
>NA|TRBV11-2|NA|TRBJ1-1
TGTGCCAGCAGCCCCCACAGGGTGGAAGCTTTCTTT
CASSPHRVEAFF
>NA|TRBV19|NA|TRBJ2-3
TGTGCCAGTAGTGGTGCCCGGACAGATACGCAGTATTTT
CASSGARTDTQYF
>NA|TRBV4-2|TRBD2|TRBJ2-3
TGTGCCAGCAGCCAAGGTAGCGGGGGGACAGATACGCAGTATTTT
CASSQGSGGTDTQYF
>NA|TRBV4-3|NA|TRBJ2-5
TGCGCCAGCAGCCAAGGATCGGCTAGCAGAGAGACCCAGTACTTC
CASSQGSASRETQYF
>NA|TRBV6-5|NA|TRBJ1-1
TGTGCCAGCAGTGCTTTCGGGGGGCTGAACACTGAAGCTTTCTTT
CASSAFGGLNTEAFF
>NA|TRBV10-1|TRBD2|TRBJ2-3
TGCGCCAGCAGTGAGGCGACTAGCGGGGGCACAGATACGCAGTATTTT
CASSEATSGGTDTQYF
>few|TRBV7-6|NA|TRBJ1-6
TGTGCCAGCAGTCCGGGACACAATAATTCACCCCTCCACTTT
CASSPGHNNSPLHF
>NA|TRBV27|NA|TRBJ2-3
TGTGCCAGCAGTTTAATGACTAACCCTCAGACAGATACGCAGTATTTT
CASSLMTNPQTDTQYF
>NA|TRBV21-1|NA|TRBJ1-2
TGTGCCAGCAGCAAAGCGTGGGGCGAGTACACCTTC
CASSKAWGEYTF
>NA|TRBV30|NA|TRBJ1-2
TGTGCCTGGAGTGTTTGGAGGGGAGCTAACTATGGCTACACCTTC
CAWSVWRGANYGYTF
>NA|TRBV5-4|NA|TRBJ1-6
TGTGCCAGCAGCTTGCGATTTTCCATCGGTCTTTCCAATTCACCCCTCCACTTT
CASSLRFSIGLSNSPLHF
>once|TRBV13|NA|TRBJ2-1
TGTGCCAGCAGCCCAAGACTCGACAATGAGCAGTTCTTC
CASSPRLDNEQFF